The rows below give T cell receptor beta chains drawn from one sample of a study of blood T cell repertoires in COVID-19. Assay used: immunoSEQ multiplex PCR; TCRdb lists only in-frame clones, some missing. Here the sample spans tens of thousands of clones, just over 85% being singletons. The sample taken for sequencing was peripheral blood. The receptors were sampled from a human donor in a cohort sampled during active COVID-19. The CDR3 runs from the conserved cysteine through the conserved F or W. The D gene is left open where the match is weak. The size field is filled for only some rows; it gives once, few, many or a size class.

TRBV7-2,TRBJ2-5,TRBD2,NA,TGTGCCAGCAGCATAGAGGGACTAGCGGGAGGGCTGGGTGAGACCCAGTACTTC,CASSIEGLAGGLGETQYF
TRBV27,TRBJ1-1,TRBD1,NA,TGTGCCAGCAGGTATCAGGGGGGGAACACTGAAGCTTTCTTT,CASRYQGGNTEAFF
TRBV24-1,TRBJ2-3,NA,NA,TGTGCCACCAGTGATACCGGGACTTTAGTGGGCACAGATACGCAGTATTTT,CATSDTGTLVGTDTQYF
TRBV7-7,TRBJ2-7,NA,NA,TGTGCCAGCAGCCGGAGTTTAGCGGACTACTACGAGCAGTACTTC,CASSRSLADYYEQYF
TRBV5-1,TRBJ2-3,TRBD2,NA,TGCGCCAGCAAGGAGACTAGCGGCACAGATACGCAGTATTTT,CASKETSGTDTQYF
TRBV29-1,TRBJ2-5,TRBD1,NA,TGCAGCGTTGAAGGGGACAGGGGACGGGCAGAGACCCAGTACTTC,CSVEGDRGRAETQYF
TRBV11-2,TRBJ2-1,NA,NA,TGTGCCAGCAGCTGGCTGGCGGGGAGCTCCTACAATGAGCAGTTCTTC,CASSWLAGSSYNEQFF
TRBV23-1,TRBJ2-1,TRBD2,NA,TGCGCCAGCAGTCAACCAGGGAGGGAGACTTACAATGAGCAGTTCTTC,CASSQPGRETYNEQFF
TRBV9,TRBJ2-7,TRBD2,NA,TGTGCCAGCAGCGTAGTTGAGCGGGGGGGCCGATACGAGCAGTACTTC,CASSVVERGGRYEQYF
TRBV5-5,TRBJ2-3,TRBD2,NA,TGTGCCAGCAGGTTAACCGGGGGGTCTAGCACAGATACGCAGTATTTT,CASRLTGGSSTDTQYF
TRBV6-5,TRBJ2-1,NA,NA,TGTGCCAGCAGTTACTCGGAGGCCCCCCCGAACCATGAGCAGTTCTTC,CASSYSEAPPNHEQFF
TRBV7-8,TRBJ2-3,TRBD2,few,TGTGCCAGCAGCCTAGCGCGTCTAGCGGGATTCACAGATACGCAGTATTTT,CASSLARLAGFTDTQYF
TRBV25-1,TRBJ1-2,NA,NA,TGTGCCAGCAGTGAATTAGAGCCAGGGCATGGCTACACCTTC,CASSELEPGHGYTF
TRBV7-9,TRBJ2-5,NA,NA,TGTGCCAGCAGCTCCGGGGAATCCGTAAAGACCCAGTACTTC,CASSSGESVKTQYF
TRBV5-4,TRBJ1-1,NA,NA,TGTGCCAGCAGCTTGGAGGCGGGAGGAGCTGAAGCTTTCTTT,CASSLEAGGAEAFF
TRBV19,TRBJ1-2,NA,NA,TGTGCCAGTAGTATTAGTAAGGGAGCTAACTATGGCTACACCTTC,CASSISKGANYGYTF
TRBV29-1,TRBJ1-5,NA,NA,TGCAGCGTTATACAGGGTGGGGGGGATCAGCCCCAGCATTTT,CSVIQGGGDQPQHF
TRBV7-9,TRBJ1-1,NA,NA,TGTGCCAGCAGCTTGGAGATAGGAGGGGACACTGAAGCTTTCTTT,CASSLEIGGDTEAFF
TRBV4-1,TRBJ2-7,NA,NA,TGCGCCAGCAGCCAAGTGAGCAGGGGACACTCCTACGAGCAGTACTTC,CASSQVSRGHSYEQYF
TRBV2,TRBJ2-1,NA,NA,TGTGCCAGCAGTCCACGAGGGAGCTCCTACAATGAGCAGTTCTTC,CASSPRGSSYNEQFF
TRBV5-4,TRBJ2-2,TRBD2,NA,TGTGCCAGCAGCTTGTCAGGCGGGAGGGTCCCCGGGGAGCTGTTTTTT,CASSLSGGRVPGELFF
TRBV30,TRBJ2-1,NA,NA,TGTGCCTGGATGGGGGGTCGGGAGCAGTTCTTC,CAWMGGREQFF
TRBV5-8,TRBJ2-1,TRBD2,NA,TGTGCCAGCAGAAAAGTGGGACTAGCGGGAGGGGGGGCGAACAATGAGCAGTTCTTC,CASRKVGLAGGGANNEQFF
TRBV27,TRBJ2-5,TRBD2,few,TGTGCCAGCAGTCGTTCCGTAGCGGGGGGGAATAGAGAGACCCAGTACTTC,CASSRSVAGGNRETQYF
TRBV4-3,TRBJ1-4,NA,NA,TGCGCCAGCAGCCAGGCAGACAGCGCCCGTCCAACTAATGAAAAACTGTTTTTT,CASSQADSARPTNEKLFF
TRBV7-7,TRBJ2-1,NA,few,TGTGCCAGCAGCTTAGATAGCGAGGTGAATGAGCAGTTCTTC,CASSLDSEVNEQFF
TRBV5-1,TRBJ2-3,NA,once,TGCGCCAGCGTGCGGGATAGCACAGATACGCAGTATTTT,CASVRDSTDTQYF
TRBV12-3/TRBV12-4,TRBJ2-1,TRBD2,NA,TGTGCCAGCAGTTTGGGGACTAGCAATTGGCAGTTCTTC,CASSLGTSNWQFF
TRBV10-1,TRBJ2-2,TRBD2,NA,TGCGCCAGCAGTGGGGGTAGCGGGAGGGCGAACACCGGGGAGCTGTTTTTT,CASSGGSGRANTGELFF
TRBV30,TRBJ1-4,NA,NA,TGTGCCTGGAGGGAGGGGATTAATGAAAAACTGTTTTTT,CAWREGINEKLFF
TRBV30,TRBJ1-1,NA,NA,TGTGCCTGGAGCTCTGTACAGGGGAACACTGAAGCTTTCTTT,CAWSSVQGNTEAFF
TRBV6-2/TRBV6-3,TRBJ2-1,TRBD2,NA,TGTGCCAGCAGTTACCCCCTGGCTAGCGGGGTCTACAATGAGCAGTTCTTC,CASSYPLASGVYNEQFF
TRBV20-1,TRBJ1-2,NA,NA,TGCAGTGCTAGTGCTTCCCCCCGGGTCAACTATGGCTACACCTTC,CSASASPRVNYGYTF
TRBV7-2,TRBJ2-1,TRBD2,many,TGTGCCAGCAGCTTATCTGTGGCCAGCGGGGGCCTCAATGAGCAGTTCTTC,CASSLSVASGGLNEQFF
TRBV3-1/TRBV3-2,TRBJ2-5,NA,NA,TGTGCCAGCAGCCAAGGCTTACTATTTCAGCAGTACTTC,CASSQGLLFQQYF
TRBV6-6,TRBJ2-1,TRBD1,NA,TGTGCCAGCAGTGACAGGGAGATTCACAATGAGCAGTTCTTC,CASSDREIHNEQFF
TRBV29-1,TRBJ2-2,NA,NA,TGCAGCGTCGCTTCTAACAGGGACACCGGGGAGCTGTTTTTT,CSVASNRDTGELFF
TRBV9,TRBJ2-1,NA,NA,TGTGCCAGCAGCGTAGTAGGCGGATACAATGAGCAGTTCTTC,CASSVVGGYNEQFF
TRBV3-1/TRBV3-2,TRBJ2-4,NA,NA,TGTGCCAGCAGCCAAGTTGCGGGAATGGCCAAAAACATTCAGTACTTC,CASSQVAGMAKNIQYF
TRBV3-1/TRBV3-2,TRBJ2-5,TRBD1,NA,TGTGCCAGCAGCCAAGGGACAGGGTTCAGGCAGACCCAGTACTTC,CASSQGTGFRQTQYF
TRBV5-1,TRBJ2-2,NA,NA,TGCGCCAGCAGCTTCTTGGCCTCGGGGAGTACGAACACCGGGGAGCTGTTTTTT,CASSFLASGSTNTGELFF